Each of the 26 T cell receptor beta chains below was sequenced from the same sample in a study of blood T cell repertoires in COVID-19. Profiled with immunoSEQ multiplex PCR; TCRdb holds only in-frame clones, not every one. Here the sample spans about 240,000 clones, around 90% being singletons. Specimen: peripheral blood. The receptors were sampled from a man in his sixties who had recovered from COVID-19.

The sample holds a few counts of this clone. This chain connects TRBV5-1 to TRBJ1-6; TRBD1 matches 11 bases. V gave up 2 bases and J gave up 7 bases; unmatched junction bases: 5. Per the germline V gene, CDR1 is SGHRS and CDR2 is YFSETQ. The length of the CDR3 is 16 residues. The CDR3 region is CASSLGTGGTNSPLHF. For the CDR3, the DNA is TGCGCCAGCAGCTTAGGGACAGGGGGAACGAATTCACCCCTCCACTTT.

The chain is built from TRBV2 and TRBJ1-2; D gene unclear. This CDR3 has 16 residues. The V gene's germline CDR1 is SNHLY and CDR2 FYNNEI. Trimming cost V 4 bases and J 3 bases, with 18 bases left between them. For the CDR3, the DNA is TGTGCCAGCAGTGGTAGGGCAAGACTCGGGGACTATGGCTACACCTTC. It translates to CASSGRARLGDYGYTF. Full variable domain (outside the CDR3, taken from reference TRBV2 and TRBJ1-2): EPEVTQTPSHQVTQMGQEVILRCVPISNHLYFYWYRQILGQKVEFLVSFYNNEISEKSEIFDDQFSVERPDGSNFTLKIRSTKLEDSAMYFCASSGRARLGDYGYTFGSGTRLTVV.

The chain combines TRBV5-1 with TRBJ2-3; TRBD2 aligns across 8 bases. Germline CDR1 and CDR2: SGHRS and YFSETQ. The V segment lost 4 bases and the J segment 8 bases; nucleotides outside the gene matches: 12. CDR3 length equals 15 residues. The DNA for the CDR3 is TGCGCCAGCAGCCCGGACCCCGGGAGGGGTAGTACGCAGTATTTT. Translation gives CASSPDPGRGSTQYF.

This clone was observed a handful of times. The rearrangement joins TRBV18 to TRBJ1-6, with D tentatively TRBD1 (6 bases). Germline CDR1 and CDR2: KGHSH and LQKENI. Trimming stripped 0 bases from V and 10 bases from J, with 10 bases between. The CDR3 is 14 amino acids. The CDR3 bases are TGTGCCAGCTCACCACCGTTGGGGGCGTCACCCCTCCACTTT. It yields the protein CASSPPLGASPLHF.

This chain uses TRBV6-5 with TRBJ1-3; D not certain. Between the trimmed V and J ends, which lost 5 bases and 4 bases, there was a span of 15 bases. The length of the CDR3 is 15 residues. Germline assignment: CDR1 MNHEY and CDR2 SVGAGI. The chain's CDR3 is CASSLSRLAGNTIYF. CDR3 DNA: TGTGCCAGCAGTCTATCGCGGTTGGCGGGAAACACCATATATTTT.

J is TRBJ2-7 and V is TRBV6-5; D might be TRBD1 (6 bases). Germline loops: CDR1 MNHEY, CDR2 SVGAGI. V was clipped by 5 bases and J by 0 bases, with 11 bases between them. The CDR3 extends over 14 amino acids. In nucleotides, the CDR3 is TGTGCCAGCAGTAAATGGGACACCTCCTACGAGCAGTACTTC. This translates into CASSKWDTSYEQYF.

V usage is TRBV20-1 and J usage is TRBJ1-4, with D possibly matching TRBD1 (6 bases). Trimming removed 2 bases at V and 11 bases at J, with 9 bases between. Germline V gives CDR1 DFQATT, CDR2 SNEGSKA (reference sequence). The CDR3 has 11 amino acids. The CDR3, as DNA: TGCAGTGCTAGATCTGGACAGAAACTGTTTTTT. This encodes CSARSGQKLFF.

The rearrangement joins TRBV5-1 to TRBJ1-2; 7 nucleotides line up with TRBD1. CDR1 and CDR2 (germline): SGHRS, YFSETQ. J gave up 1 base and V 4 bases, and 7 bases lay outside the gene matches. The CDR3 runs to 15 residues. The CDR3: CASSPGTALNYGYTF. CDR3 sequence (DNA): TGCGCCAGCAGCCCCGGGACAGCCCTTAACTATGGCTACACCTTC.

The J gene is TRBJ2-2, the V gene TRBV9; TRBD1 is a possible D gene (5 bases). Looked up from germline, CDR1 is SGDLS and CDR2 is YYNGEE. This CDR3 spans 14 amino acids. V lost 3 bases and J 0 bases, leaving 6 bases between the germline ends. CDR3 in amino acids: CASSATANTGELFF. CDR3 sequence (DNA): TGTGCCAGCAGCGCGACAGCGAACACCGGGGAGCTGTTTTTT.

This clone was seen only a few times. The chain couples TRBV6-5 to TRBJ1-6, with D tentatively TRBD1 (6 bases). V was clipped by 0 bases and J by 8 bases, with 14 bases between them. This CDR3 has 16 residues. The germline gives CDR1 MNHEY, CDR2 SVGAGI. The CDR3 loop reads CASSYSGGRGDSPLHF. DNA of the CDR3: TGTGCCAGCAGTTACTCGGGGGGGCGAGGGGATTCACCCCTCCACTTT.

A single count supports this clone. The chain recombines TRBV27 with TRBJ1-2, with 8 positions matching TRBD1. Trimming removed 3 bases from V and 0 bases from J; junction bases left unmatched: 9. This CDR3 region has 17 residues. Germline V CDR1 and CDR2: MNHEY, SMNVEV (reference sequence). The CDR3: CASSFGQGRGSNYGYTF. The CDR3, as DNA: TGTGCCAGCAGTTTCGGACAGGGAAGAGGGTCTAACTATGGCTACACCTTC.

The chain combines TRBV27 with TRBJ2-5, with TRBD1 matching over 10 bases. V was clipped by 5 bases and J by 9 bases; unmatched bases: 3. The germline CDR1 and CDR2 sequences are MNHEY and SMNVEV (reference sequence). The CDR3 consists of 12 residues. The CDR3 nucleotides are TGTGCCAGCAGTCCGACAGGGGGCGCCCAGTACTTC. Its translation: CASSPTGGAQYF.

The chain recombines TRBV24-1 with TRBJ2-3, with D hard to call. Germline V gene lookup returns CDR1 KGHDR and CDR2 SFDVKD. Trimming took off 7 bases at V and 4 bases at J, with 11 bases between the two ends. The CDR3 consists of 13 residues. Written as DNA, the CDR3 is TGTGCCACCAGCGCGGAGTGGGCAGATACGCAGTATTTT. As protein: CATSAEWADTQYF.

J is TRBJ1-1 and V is TRBV10-2; D not certain. The V and J ends lost 6 bases and 5 bases respectively, with 10 bases between them. The CDR3 contains 12 residues. Germline CDR1 and CDR2: WSHSY and SAAADI. The CDR3 loop reads CASSFGGTEAFF. CDR3 nucleotides: TGCGCCAGCAGCTTTGGAGGAACTGAAGCTTTCTTT.

The table lists this clone with a few counts. This chain links TRBV28 with TRBJ1-2; D is possibly TRBD1 (5 bases). Trimming removed 6 bases at V and 7 bases at J, with 15 bases between. Germline values: CDR1 MDHEN, CDR2 SYDVKM. The CDR3 runs to 13 residues. The CDR3: CASSFGGVSGYTF. CDR3 bases: TGTGCCAGCAGCTTCGGAGGGGTGTCTGGCTACACCTTC.

CDR3 nucleotides: TGTGCCAGCAGCCAACACAGGGGAGAAGACATTCAGTACTTC. As protein: CASSQHRGEDIQYF. V is TRBV3-1 (or the pseudogene TRBV3-2) and J is TRBJ2-4, with 7 bases identical to TRBD1. Trimming removed 2 bases from V and 8 bases from J; junction bases left unmatched: 6. Looked up from germline, CDR1 is LGHDT and CDR2 is YNNKEL (reference sequence). The CDR3 consists of 14 residues.

J is TRBJ2-3 and V is TRBV5-6; 10 nucleotides align to TRBD1. The CDR3 is 13 residues long. J lost 8 bases, V lost 4 bases, and 4 bases had no gene match. Germline V gene lookup returns CDR1 SGHDT and CDR2 YYEEEE. CDR3 amino acids: CASSIDRGPTQYF. As DNA, the CDR3 is TGTGCCAGCAGCATAGACAGGGGGCCTACGCAGTATTTT. Variable domain in full (rest from reference TRBV5-6 and TRBJ2-3): DAGVTQSPTHLIKTRGQQVTLRCSPKSGHDTVSWYQQALGQGPQFIFQYYEEEERQRGNFPDRFSGHQFPNYSSELNVNALLLGDSALYLCASSIDRGPTQYFGPGTRLTVL.

The chain couples TRBV9 to TRBJ1-2; weak D call: TRBD1 (6 bases). This CDR3 is built from 14 residues. V shed 4 bases and J shed 3 bases, with 13 bases lying between them. From germline, CDR1 is SGDLS and CDR2 YYNGEE. The CDR3 is CASSPYPGDYGYTF. In DNA, the CDR3 is TGTGCCAGCAGCCCTTATCCAGGGGACTATGGCTACACCTTC.

V gene TRBV12-5 combines with J gene TRBJ2-7; a weak D match, TRBD1 (5 bases). From germline, CDR1 is LGHNT and CDR2 FRNRAP. The CDR3 has 13 residues. Deletions cut 7 bases from V and 4 bases from J, with 14 bases between. Here the CDR3 DNA reads TGTGCTAGTGCCAAGGGGATACGATACGAGCAGTACTTC. Its protein is CASAKGIRYEQYF.

The chain carries TRBV6-5 and TRBJ1-1, with D possibly matching TRBD1 (5 bases). V lost 4 bases to trimming and J lost 4 bases, with 16 bases between them. This CDR3 has 15 residues. Germline V gene lookup returns CDR1 MNHEY and CDR2 SVGAGI. The CDR3: CASSLAPGSATEAFF. In DNA form, the CDR3 reads TGTGCCAGCAGTTTGGCGCCAGGGTCCGCCACTGAAGCTTTCTTT.

The chain couples TRBV6-6 to TRBJ1-1; 8 bases are a match to TRBD1. The CDR3 length is 14 residues. The germline V gene has CDR1 MNHNY and CDR2 SVGAGI (reference sequence). V was clipped by 2 bases and J by 4 bases; unmatched bases: 3. Here the CDR3 reads CASSYGQGSTEAFF. DNA for the CDR3: TGTGCCAGCAGTTACGGACAGGGTTCCACTGAAGCTTTCTTT.

This sequence joins TRBV2 and TRBJ2-5; D is undetermined. Trimming took off 1 base at V and 10 bases at J, with 19 bases between the two ends. The CDR3 runs 15 residues. Per germline, CDR1 SNHLY and CDR2 FYNNEI. The DNA for the CDR3 is TGTGCCAGCAGTGAAGTCCGGTCAGGAACCCCCATCCAGTACTTC. Its protein is CASSEVRSGTPIQYF.

V gene TRBV29-1 combines with J gene TRBJ1-1, with TRBD1 matching 7 bases. Germline CDR1 SQVTM, CDR2 ANQGSEA. The CDR3 sequence is 13 residues long. J lost 1 base, V lost 7 bases, and 6 bases had no gene match. The CDR3 DNA reads as TGCAGCGGACGCGACAGGGAGAACACTGAAGCTTTCTTT. Translation: CSGRDRENTEAFF.

The rearrangement links TRBV7-9 to TRBJ1-1, with TRBD1 as a possible D gene (6 bases). Germline V gene lookup returns CDR1 SEHNR and CDR2 FQNEAQ (reference sequence). V lost 4 bases and J 12 bases, leaving 30 bases between the germline ends. The CDR3 runs 17 residues. CDR3 DNA: TGTGCCAGCAGCTCGGTCCCTCCATATGAGACAGGCCGTGATCCTTTCTTT. This gives the protein CASSSVPPYETGRDPFF.

This clone has just one count. CDR3 nucleotide sequence: TGTGCCAGCAGTTACTCGACAGGGACCACTGAAGCTTTCTTT. Its protein is CASSYSTGTTEAFF. This chain connects TRBV6-5 to TRBJ1-1, with TRBD1 matching over 7 bases. Losses at the gene ends were 0 bases for V and 4 bases for J; bases not matched to a gene: 2. The CDR3 spans 14 residues. Germline CDR1 is MNHEY and CDR2 is SVGAGI.

J is TRBJ1-2 and V is TRBV5-4; maybe TRBD1 (5 bases). This CDR3 is built from 14 residues. Per germline, CDR1 SGHNT and CDR2 YYREEE (reference sequence). Trimming stripped 0 bases from V and 7 bases from J, with 13 bases between. The CDR3 sequence is CASSLESGGGGYTF. Here the CDR3 DNA reads TGTGCCAGCAGCTTGGAAAGCGGGGGAGGTGGCTACACCTTC.